Below are 10 T cell receptor beta chains sequenced from a single sample in a study of beta chain features in type 1 diabetes. Whole-study results and caveats: Significant though moderate, a shortening of TCRB CDR3s appeared in all four CD4+ subsets of Type 1 diabetes patients.

The antigens of these receptors remain unknown. Expressed TCRB transcripts were sequenced after all isolated RNA was converted to cDNA. Clones were read by immunoSEQ multiplex PCR, and TCRdb kept only the in-frame ones, dropping some. The table lists approximately 170,000 clones, roughly 60% of them singletons. Sequencing input: naive CD4+ T cells from blood. Receptor source: a man aged 25-45 years with type 1 diabetes.

The gene calls are TRBV7-2 and TRBJ2-2; 10 positions agree with TRBD2. CDR3 length: 17 residues. The junction had 9 bases not matched to a gene; V was cut back by 2 bases and J by 6 bases. Germline V gene sequence: CDR1 SGHTA, CDR2 FQGNSA. The CDR3 loop is CASSLPGGLASPGELFF. Written as DNA, the CDR3 is TGTGCCAGCAGCTTACCAGGGGGACTAGCGTCGCCCGGGGAGCTGTTTTTT. The entire variable domain, with the rest obtained from reference TRBV7-2 and TRBJ2-2, is as follows: GAGVSQSPSNKVTEKGKDVELRCDPISGHTALYWYRQSLGQGLEFLIYFQGNSAPDKSGLPSDRFSAERTGGSVSTLTIQRTQQEDSAVYLCASSLPGGLASPGELFFGEGSRLTVL.

This clone was observed a handful of times. The chain has TRBV15 and TRBJ2-5; D call uncertain. Germline loops: CDR1 LNHNV, CDR2 YYDKDF (reference sequence). V was cut by 3 bases and J by 7 bases, with 9 bases left in between. The CDR3 is made up of 12 amino acids. The CDR3: CATSRDVGTQYF. The CDR3 coding sequence is TGTGCCACCAGCAGGGACGTGGGGACCCAGTACTTC.

This chain uses TRBV4-2 with TRBJ2-7, with a possible D match to TRBD1 (6 bases). The length of the CDR3 is 14 residues. Trimming removed 1 base from V and 3 bases from J, with 10 bases in between. From germline, CDR1 is LGHNA and CDR2 YNFKEQ. This chain's CDR3 is CASSQGTAFYEQYF. CDR3 bases: TGTGCCAGCAGCCAAGGGACAGCCTTCTACGAGCAGTACTTC.

This rearrangement joins TRBV14 to TRBJ2-7, with 9 bases lining up with TRBD1. This CDR3 has 15 residues. V was pared by 4 bases and J by 5 bases, with 9 bases of the junction left unmatched. Germline V gene data show CDR1 as SGHDN and CDR2 as FVKESK. In DNA form, the CDR3 reads TGTGCCAGCAGCCTCCCCGGGACAGGGACCAACGAGCAGTACTTC. This gives the protein CASSLPGTGTNEQYF. Based on the CDR3 plus reference TRBV14 and TRBJ2-7, the full variable domain is EAGVTQFPSHSVIEKGQTVTLRCDPISGHDNLYWYRRVMGKEIKFLLHFVKESKQDESGMPNNRFLAERTGGTYSTLKVQPAELEDSGVYFCASSLPGTGTNEQYFGPGTRLTVT.

Only a few counts were recorded for this clone. The chain is built from TRBV14 and TRBJ2-3, with a tentative D call TRBD1 (5 bases). The CDR3 is made up of 14 amino acids. CDR1 is SGHDN, CDR2 FVKESK, per germline. Trimming took 4 bases from V and 2 from J, leaving 10 bases between them. The DNA for the CDR3 is TGTGCCAGCAGCCGAAGACAGTCCACAGATACGCAGTATTTT. Amino acid sequence: CASSRRQSTDTQYF.

This clone was detected only a few times. The genes are TRBV7-9 and TRBJ2-3; D gene unclear. V was trimmed by 1 base and J by 0 bases, leaving 8 bases between them. The CDR3 is 15 amino acids. Germline CDR1 reads SEHNR; CDR2 reads FQNEAQ (reference sequence). CDR3 sequence reads: CASSLVGASTDTQYF. The DNA for the CDR3 is TGTGCCAGCAGCTTAGTGGGCGCTAGCACAGATACGCAGTATTTT.

The chain combines TRBV25-1 with TRBJ2-7, with D possibly being TRBD2 (6 bases). Germline values: CDR1 MGHDK, CDR2 SYGVNS. The V end was cut by 5 bases, the J end by 7 bases, with 15 bases between. The length of the CDR3 is 13 residues. The CDR3 bases are TGTGCCAGCAGTCGAATGGAGGGTAGTGAGCAGTACTTC. Encoded protein: CASSRMEGSEQYF.

This chain uses TRBV28 with TRBJ2-7; TRBD2 is a possible D gene (6 bases). V lost 4 bases to trimming and J lost 0 bases, with 10 bases between them. From germline, CDR1 is MDHEN and CDR2 SYDVKM. CDR3 length: 14 amino acids. CDR3 amino acids: CASSYPGLSYEQYF. CDR3 DNA sequence: TGTGCCAGCAGTTACCCGGGACTCTCCTACGAGCAGTACTTC.

The chain recombines TRBV7-2 with TRBJ2-1; 12 nucleotides align to TRBD2. CDR1 and CDR2 (germline): SGHTA, FQGNSA. V trimming: 4 bases; J trimming: 5 bases; junction bases outside the gene matches: 6. The CDR3 loop spans 16 amino acids. Here the CDR3 DNA reads TGTGCCAGCAGCTCGTGGACTAGCGGGGTAGACAATGAGCAGTTCTTC. Amino acids: CASSSWTSGVDNEQFF. Filled out from reference TRBV7-2 and TRBJ2-1, the complete variable domain reads GAGVSQSPSNKVTEKGKDVELRCDPISGHTALYWYRQSLGQGLEFLIYFQGNSAPDKSGLPSDRFSAERTGGSVSTLTIQRTQQEDSAVYLCASSSWTSGVDNEQFFGPGTRLTVL.

J is TRBJ1-2 and V is TRBV29-1; possibly TRBD1 for D (6 bases). The CDR3 length is 16 residues. CDR1 is SQVTM and CDR2 is ANQGSEA in the germline V gene. With 4 bases removed from V and 0 bases from J, the gap between germline ends came to 18 bases. DNA of the CDR3: TGCAGCGTTGTAGAGGGACACACTGATTCTAACTATGGCTACACCTTC. Protein sequence: CSVVEGHTDSNYGYTF.